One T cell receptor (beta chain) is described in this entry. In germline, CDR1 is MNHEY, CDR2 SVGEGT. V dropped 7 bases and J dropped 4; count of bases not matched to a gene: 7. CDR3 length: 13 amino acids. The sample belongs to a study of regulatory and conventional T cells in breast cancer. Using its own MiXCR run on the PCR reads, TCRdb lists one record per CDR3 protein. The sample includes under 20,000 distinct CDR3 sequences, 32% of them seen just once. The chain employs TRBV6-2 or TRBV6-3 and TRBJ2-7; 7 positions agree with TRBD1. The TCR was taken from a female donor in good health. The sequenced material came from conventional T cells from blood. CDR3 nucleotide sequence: TGTGCCAGCACCCCGACAGGGCCTTACGAGCAGTACTTC. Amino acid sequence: CASTPTGPYEQYF.